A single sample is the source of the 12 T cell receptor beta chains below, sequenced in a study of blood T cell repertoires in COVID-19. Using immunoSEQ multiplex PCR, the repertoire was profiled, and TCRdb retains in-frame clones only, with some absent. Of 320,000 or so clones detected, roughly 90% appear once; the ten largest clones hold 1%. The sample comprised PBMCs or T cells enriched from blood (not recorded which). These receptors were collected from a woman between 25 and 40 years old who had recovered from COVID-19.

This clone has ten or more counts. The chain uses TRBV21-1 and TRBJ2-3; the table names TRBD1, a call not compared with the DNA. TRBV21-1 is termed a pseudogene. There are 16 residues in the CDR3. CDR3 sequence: CASSSPGQGNTDTQYF. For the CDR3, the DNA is TGTGCCAGCAGCAGCCCGGGACAGGGGAATACAGATACGCAGTATTTT.

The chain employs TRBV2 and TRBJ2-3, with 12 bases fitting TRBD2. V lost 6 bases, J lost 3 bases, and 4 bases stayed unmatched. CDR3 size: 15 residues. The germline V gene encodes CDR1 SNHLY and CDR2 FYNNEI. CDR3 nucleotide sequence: TGTGCCAGCAGAGAACTAGCGGGGGGTACAGATACGCAGTATTTT. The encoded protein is CASRELAGGTDTQYF.

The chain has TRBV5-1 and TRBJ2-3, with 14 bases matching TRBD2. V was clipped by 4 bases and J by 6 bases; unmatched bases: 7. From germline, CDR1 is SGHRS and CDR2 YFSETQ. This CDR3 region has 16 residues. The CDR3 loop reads CASSLGTSGGRDTQYF. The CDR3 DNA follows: TGCGCCAGCAGCCTAGGGACTAGCGGGGGCCGGGATACGCAGTATTTT.

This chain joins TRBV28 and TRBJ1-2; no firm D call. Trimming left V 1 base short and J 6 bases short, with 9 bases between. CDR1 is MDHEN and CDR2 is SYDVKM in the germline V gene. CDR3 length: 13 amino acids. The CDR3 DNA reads TGTGCCAGCAGTTTATTAAGAGGGCATGGCTACACCTTC. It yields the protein CASSLLRGHGYTF.

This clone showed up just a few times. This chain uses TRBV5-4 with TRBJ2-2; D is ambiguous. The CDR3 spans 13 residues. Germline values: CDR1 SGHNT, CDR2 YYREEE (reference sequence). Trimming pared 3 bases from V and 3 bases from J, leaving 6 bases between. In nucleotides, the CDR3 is TGTGCCAGCAGCTCCGACTACACCGGGGAGCTGTTTTTT. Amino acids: CASSSDYTGELFF.

Here the CDR3 reads CASSQDLGLLLYNEQFF. CDR3 DNA sequence: TGTGCCAGCAGCCAAGATCTGGGACTCCTCCTTTACAATGAGCAGTTCTTC. This chain joins TRBV14 and TRBJ2-1; maybe TRBD2 (6 bases). The CDR3 sequence is 17 residues long. V dropped 0 bases and J dropped 4 bases, with 16 bases sitting between them. Germline CDR1 and CDR2: SGHDN and FVKESK.

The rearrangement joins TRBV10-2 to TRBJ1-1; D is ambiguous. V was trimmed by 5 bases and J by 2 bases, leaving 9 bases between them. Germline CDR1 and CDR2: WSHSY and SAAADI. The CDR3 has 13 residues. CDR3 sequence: CASSQHINTEAFF. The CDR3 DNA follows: TGCGCCAGCAGTCAACACATCAACACTGAAGCTTTCTTT.

The CDR3, as DNA: TGCGCCAGCAGCTGGGGGACAGGGACACTGAACACTGAAGCTTTCTTT. This translates into CASSWGTGTLNTEAFF. The chain employs TRBV5-1 and TRBJ1-1; 9 positions match TRBD1. Trimming took 3 bases from V and 0 from J; bases not matched to a gene: 6. From germline, CDR1 is SGHRS and CDR2 YFSETQ. The CDR3 contains 16 residues.

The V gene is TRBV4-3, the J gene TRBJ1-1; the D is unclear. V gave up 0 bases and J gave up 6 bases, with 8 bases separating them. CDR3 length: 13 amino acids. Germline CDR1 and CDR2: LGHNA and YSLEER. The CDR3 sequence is CASSQEGRSEAFF. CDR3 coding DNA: TGCGCCAGCAGCCAAGAGGGGAGATCTGAAGCTTTCTTT.

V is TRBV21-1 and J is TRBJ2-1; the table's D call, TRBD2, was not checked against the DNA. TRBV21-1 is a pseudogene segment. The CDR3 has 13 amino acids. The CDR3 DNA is TGTGCCAGCAGCAAAGCGCGAGGAAATGAGCAGTTCTTC. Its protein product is CASSKARGNEQFF.

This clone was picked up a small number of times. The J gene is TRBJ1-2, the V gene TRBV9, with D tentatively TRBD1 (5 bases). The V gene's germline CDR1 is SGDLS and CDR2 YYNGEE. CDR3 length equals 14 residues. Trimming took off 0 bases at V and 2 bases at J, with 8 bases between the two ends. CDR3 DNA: TGTGCCAGCAGCGTAGCTGACAGCAACTATGGCTACACCTTC. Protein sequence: CASSVADSNYGYTF.

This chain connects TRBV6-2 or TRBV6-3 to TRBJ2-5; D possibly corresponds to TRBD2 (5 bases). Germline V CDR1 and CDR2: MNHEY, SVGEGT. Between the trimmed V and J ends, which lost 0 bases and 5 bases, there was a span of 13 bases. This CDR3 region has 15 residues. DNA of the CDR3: TGTGCCAGCAGTTACTCGAGAGGGATTGGGGAGACCCAGTACTTC. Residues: CASSYSRGIGETQYF.